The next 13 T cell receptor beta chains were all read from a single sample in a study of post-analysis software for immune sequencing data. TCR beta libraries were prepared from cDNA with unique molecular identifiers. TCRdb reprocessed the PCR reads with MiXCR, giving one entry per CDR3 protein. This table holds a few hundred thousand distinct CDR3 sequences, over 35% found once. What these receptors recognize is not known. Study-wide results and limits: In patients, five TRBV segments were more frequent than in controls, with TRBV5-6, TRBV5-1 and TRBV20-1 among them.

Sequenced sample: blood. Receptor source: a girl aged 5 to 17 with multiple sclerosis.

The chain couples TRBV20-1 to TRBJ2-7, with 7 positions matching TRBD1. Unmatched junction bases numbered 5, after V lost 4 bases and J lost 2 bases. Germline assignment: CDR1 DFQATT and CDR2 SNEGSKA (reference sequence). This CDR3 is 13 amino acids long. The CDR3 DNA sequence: TGCAGTGCTAAACAGGGGACGGCCTACGAGCAGTACTTC. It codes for CSAKQGTAYEQYF.

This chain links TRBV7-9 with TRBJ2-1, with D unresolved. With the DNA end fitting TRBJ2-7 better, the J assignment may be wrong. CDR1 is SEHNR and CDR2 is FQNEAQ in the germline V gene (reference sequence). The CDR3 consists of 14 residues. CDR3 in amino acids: CASSLADKDYEQYF. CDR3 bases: TGTGCCAGCAGCTTAGCCGATAAGGACTACGAGCAGTACTTC.

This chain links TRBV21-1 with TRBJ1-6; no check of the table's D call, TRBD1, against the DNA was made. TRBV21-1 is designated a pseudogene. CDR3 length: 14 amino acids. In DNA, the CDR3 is TGTGCCTCCAGGGATAGCTCCTATAATTCACCCCCCCACTTT. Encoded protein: CASRDSSYNSPPHF.

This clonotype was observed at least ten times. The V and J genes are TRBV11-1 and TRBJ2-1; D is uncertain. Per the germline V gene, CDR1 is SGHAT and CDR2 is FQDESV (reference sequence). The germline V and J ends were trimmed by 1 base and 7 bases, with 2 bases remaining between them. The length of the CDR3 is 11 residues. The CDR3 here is CASSLENEQFF. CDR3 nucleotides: TGTGCCAGCAGCTTAGAGAATGAGCAGTTCTTC.

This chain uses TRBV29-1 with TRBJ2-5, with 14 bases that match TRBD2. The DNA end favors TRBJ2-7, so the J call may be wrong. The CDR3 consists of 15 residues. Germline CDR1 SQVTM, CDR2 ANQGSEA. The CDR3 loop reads CSVEGGLAGAYEQYF. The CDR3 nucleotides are TGCAGCGTTGAAGGGGGACTAGCGGGAGCCTACGAGCAGTACTTC.

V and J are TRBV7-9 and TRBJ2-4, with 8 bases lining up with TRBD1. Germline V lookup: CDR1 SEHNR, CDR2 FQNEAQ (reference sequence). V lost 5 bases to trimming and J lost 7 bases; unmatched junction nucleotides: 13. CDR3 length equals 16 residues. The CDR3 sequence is CASSARDRTGMNIQYF. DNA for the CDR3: TGTGCCAGCAGCGCGAGGGACAGGACGGGAATGAACATTCAGTACTTC.

This CDR3 is CASSLVPTVYNEQFF. Here the CDR3 DNA reads TGTGCCAGCAGCTTAGTACCGACAGTATACAATGAGCAGTTCTTC. This rearrangement joins TRBV11-2 to TRBJ2-1; tentative D call: TRBD1 (5 bases). This CDR3 is 15 amino acids long. V lost 1 base to trimming and J lost 4 bases, with 11 bases between them. Germline lookup yields CDR1 SGHAT and CDR2 FQNNGV.

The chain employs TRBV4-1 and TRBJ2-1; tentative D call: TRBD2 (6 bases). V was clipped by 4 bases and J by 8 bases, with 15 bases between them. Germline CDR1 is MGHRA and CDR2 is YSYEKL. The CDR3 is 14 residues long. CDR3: CASSPDGSEDEQFF. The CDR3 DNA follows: TGCGCCAGCAGCCCCGACGGGAGCGAGGATGAGCAGTTCTTC.

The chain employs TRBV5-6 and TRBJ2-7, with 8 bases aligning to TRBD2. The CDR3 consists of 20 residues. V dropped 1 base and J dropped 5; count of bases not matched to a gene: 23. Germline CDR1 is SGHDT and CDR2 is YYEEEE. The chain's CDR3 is CASSLRNEREYGLIRHEQYF. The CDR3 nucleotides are TGTGCCAGCAGCTTGAGGAATGAGCGGGAGTATGGTCTAATTCGTCACGAGCAGTACTTC.

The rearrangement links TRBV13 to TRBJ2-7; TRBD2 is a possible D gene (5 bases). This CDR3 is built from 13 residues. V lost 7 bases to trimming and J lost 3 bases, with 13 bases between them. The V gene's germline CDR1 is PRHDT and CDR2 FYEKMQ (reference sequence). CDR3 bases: TGTGCCAGCAACCCTAGCCACGGCTACGAGCAGTACTTC. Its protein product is CASNPSHGYEQYF.

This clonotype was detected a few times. This CDR3 is CASSAQQGTADTQYF. The CDR3 DNA sequence: TGCGCCAGCAGCGCGCAACAGGGGACGGCAGATACGCAGTATTTT. The V gene is TRBV5-1, the J gene TRBJ2-3; 7 nucleotides match TRBD1. This CDR3 region has 15 residues. The germline CDR1 and CDR2 sequences are SGHRS and YFSETQ. V lost 4 bases, J lost 4 bases, and 9 bases stayed unmatched.

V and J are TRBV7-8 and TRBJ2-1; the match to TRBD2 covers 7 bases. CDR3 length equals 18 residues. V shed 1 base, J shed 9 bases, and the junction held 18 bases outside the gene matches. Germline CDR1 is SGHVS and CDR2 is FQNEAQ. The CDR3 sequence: CASSLEGTRGLVVGEQFF. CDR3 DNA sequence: TGTGCCAGCAGCTTAGAGGGGACGAGAGGACTAGTGGTCGGTGAGCAGTTCTTC.

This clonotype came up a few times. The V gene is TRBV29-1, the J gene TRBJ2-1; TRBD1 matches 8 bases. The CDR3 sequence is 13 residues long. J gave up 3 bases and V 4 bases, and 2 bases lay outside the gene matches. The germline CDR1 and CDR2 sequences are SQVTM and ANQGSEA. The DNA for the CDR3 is TGCAGCGTTGGCACAGGGGGCTACAATGAGCAGTTCTTC. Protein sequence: CSVGTGGYNEQFF.